Included here is one TCR beta chain sequence, with context. This specimen comes from a study of blood T cell repertoires in COVID-19. For the study at large: The United States, Italy and Spain provided the acute and convalescent COVID-19 samples. PBMCs, B-cell-depleted T cells, or T cells were the source of the cDNA or gDNA that made up the material.

In the authors' methods: Scientists estimated how many nucleated cells there were by amplifying reference gene primers. The table came from immunoSEQ multiplex PCR; TCRdb's copy has only in-frame clones and leaves some out. The V and J calls and the clone size are those of that table, but D and trimming were determined from the DNA. The repertoire includes approximately 170,000 clones, approximately 82% of them detected once, and over 9.5% sits in the top ten. Germline assignment: CDR1 MNHNS and CDR2 SASEGT. The CDR3 sequence is 11 residues long. V lost 2 bases and J 10 bases, leaving 6 bases between the germline ends.

The specimen was peripheral blood. The source of this sequence is a woman aged 80 or over with active or convalescent COVID-19. This rearrangement joins TRBV6-1 to TRBJ1-5; weak D call: TRBD1 (5 bases). CDR3 sequence (DNA): TGTGCCAGCAGTGAATGGGGCCCCCAGCATTTT. It codes for CASSEWGPQHF.